This TCR beta chain comes out of a study of type 1 regulatory T cells. This clonotype was counted between two and nine times. The antigen is unknown. TCRdb analysed the reads with MiXCR anew, one entry per CDR3 protein. The data hold about 68,000 distinct CDR3 sequences, with around 63% observed a single time. Trimming took off 1 base at V and 2 bases at J, with 7 bases between the two ends. CDR1 SGHNT and CDR2 YYREEE come from the germline V gene (reference sequence). The CDR3 is 14 residues long. The chain recombines TRBV5-4 with TRBJ2-1, with D hard to call. This clonotype was obtained from a human donor in good health. Sequenced sample: cultured T cells, either the whole culture or a sorted T cell fraction (not recorded which). Subset meaning: Tr1-enriched cell product generated in vitro against host alloantigens. CDR3 residues: CASSLRYAYNEQFF. In DNA form, the CDR3 reads TGTGCCAGCAGCTTGAGGTACGCCTACAATGAGCAGTTCTTC.